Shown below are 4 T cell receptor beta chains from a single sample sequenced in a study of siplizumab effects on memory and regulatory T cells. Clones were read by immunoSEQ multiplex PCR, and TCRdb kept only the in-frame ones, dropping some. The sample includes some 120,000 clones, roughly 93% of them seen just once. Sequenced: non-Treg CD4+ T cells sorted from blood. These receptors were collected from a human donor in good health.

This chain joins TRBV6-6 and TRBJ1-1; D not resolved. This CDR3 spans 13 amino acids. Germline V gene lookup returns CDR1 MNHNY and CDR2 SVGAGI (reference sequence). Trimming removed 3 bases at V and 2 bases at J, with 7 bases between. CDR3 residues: CASSYGENTEAFF. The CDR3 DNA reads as TGTGCCAGCAGTTATGGGGAAAACACTGAAGCTTTCTTT.

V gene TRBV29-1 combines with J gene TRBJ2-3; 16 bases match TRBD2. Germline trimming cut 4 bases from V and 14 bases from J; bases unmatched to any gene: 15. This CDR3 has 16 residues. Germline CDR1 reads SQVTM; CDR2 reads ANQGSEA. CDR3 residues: CSVAPIGTSGGAQRYF. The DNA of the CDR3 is TGCAGCGTTGCCCCGATCGGGACTAGCGGGGGGGCACAACGGTATTTT.

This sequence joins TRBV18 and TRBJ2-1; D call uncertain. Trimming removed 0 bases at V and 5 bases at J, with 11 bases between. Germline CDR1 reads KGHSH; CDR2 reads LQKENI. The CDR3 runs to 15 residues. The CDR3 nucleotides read TGTGCCAGCTCACCACCGGGTCGGCAAAACAATGAGCAGTTCTTC. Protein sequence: CASSPPGRQNNEQFF.

The CDR3 reads CASSLDAGSYEQYF. CDR3 DNA sequence: TGTGCCAGCAGCTTAGACGCAGGCTCCTACGAGCAGTACTTC. The chain recombines TRBV7-9 with TRBJ2-7; D is unclear. Per germline, CDR1 SEHNR and CDR2 FQNEAQ (reference sequence). This CDR3 is built from 14 residues. V lost 1 base and J lost 0, with 7 bases in between.